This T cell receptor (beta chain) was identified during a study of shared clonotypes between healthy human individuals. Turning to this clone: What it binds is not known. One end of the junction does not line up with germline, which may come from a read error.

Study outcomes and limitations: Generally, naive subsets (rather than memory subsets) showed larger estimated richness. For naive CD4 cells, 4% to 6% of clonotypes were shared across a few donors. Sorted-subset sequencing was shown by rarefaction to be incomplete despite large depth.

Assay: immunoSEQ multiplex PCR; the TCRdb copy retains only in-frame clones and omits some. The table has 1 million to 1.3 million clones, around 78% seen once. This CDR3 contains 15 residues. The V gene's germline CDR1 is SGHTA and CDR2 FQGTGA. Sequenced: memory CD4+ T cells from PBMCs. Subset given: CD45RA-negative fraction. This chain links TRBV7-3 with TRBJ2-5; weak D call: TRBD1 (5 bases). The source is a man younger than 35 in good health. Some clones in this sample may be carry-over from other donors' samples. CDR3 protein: CASSVTSTVQETQYF. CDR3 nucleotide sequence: TGTGCCAGCAGCGTAACCTCGACAGTACAAGAGACCCAGTACTTC.